The 13 T cell receptor beta chains reported below all come from one sample, sequenced in a study of cytomegalovirus exposure and HLA in healthy donors. It was with 60 Vbeta and 13 Jbeta primers that the PCR ran. The table came from immunoSEQ multiplex PCR; TCRdb's copy has only in-frame clones and leaves some out. Seen here are roughly 150,000 clones, around 77% observed once, and the top ten hold around 2%. Source material: PBMCs. Receptors originate from a young man in good health and CMV-seronegative.

V and J are TRBV18 and TRBJ1-1, with D unresolved. Germline loops: CDR1 KGHSH, CDR2 LQKENI. V gave up 0 bases and J gave up 4 bases, with 9 bases separating them. The CDR3 consists of 14 residues. In DNA, the CDR3 is TGTGCCAGCTCACCACCGAGGGAGGGCACTGAAGCTTTCTTT. It is translated as CASSPPREGTEAFF.

The chain recombines TRBV7-2 with TRBJ2-1, with TRBD2 matching over 9 bases. The CDR3 has 18 amino acids. In germline, CDR1 is SGHTA, CDR2 FQGNSA. The V gene end was trimmed by 5 bases and the J gene end by 0 bases; junction bases not matched to a gene: 11. CDR3 residues: CASSPNLAGPYSYNEQFF. The CDR3 DNA is TGTGCCAGCAGCCCCAACCTAGCGGGACCGTACTCCTACAATGAGCAGTTCTTC.

The chain couples TRBV27 to TRBJ2-5, with 7 bases matching TRBD1. This CDR3 comprises 14 residues. Germline V lookup: CDR1 MNHEY, CDR2 SMNVEV (reference sequence). Losses at the gene ends were 2 bases for V and 3 bases for J; bases not matched to a gene: 3. CDR3 DNA: TGTGCCAGCAGTTTAAACACAGGGGAAGAGACCCAGTACTTC. This encodes CASSLNTGEETQYF.

The chain combines TRBV10-3 with TRBJ2-6, with D unresolved. The CDR3 spans 14 residues. CDR1 and CDR2 (germline): ENHRY, SYGVKD. Trimming cost V 0 bases and J 12 bases, with 12 bases left between them. CDR3 nucleotide sequence: TGTGCCATCAGTGAGTCCCCTGCAGTGTTCGTCCTGACTTTC. Translating gives CAISESPAVFVLTF.

The chain carries TRBV30 and TRBJ2-7; 7 bases fit TRBD2. The ends lost 3 bases at V and 2 bases at J; junction bases unmatched: 1. Germline loops: CDR1 GTSNPN, CDR2 SVGIG (reference sequence). The CDR3 extends over 12 amino acids. This CDR3 reads CAWRGGAYEQYF. The CDR3, as DNA: TGTGCCTGGAGGGGGGGGGCCTACGAGCAGTACTTC. Supplemented by reference TRBV30 and TRBJ2-7, the full variable domain reads SQTIHQWPATLVQPVGSPLSLECTVEGTSNPNLYWYRQAAGRGLQLLFYSVGIGQISSEVPQNLSASRPQDRQFILSSKKLLLSDSGFYLCAWRGGAYEQYFGPGTRLTVT.

The chain joins TRBV29-1 to TRBJ2-5, with a weak D call TRBD2 (5 bases). The CDR3 extends over 13 amino acids. V dropped 0 bases and J dropped 4 bases, with 9 bases sitting between them. The germline V gene has CDR1 SQVTM and CDR2 ANQGSEA. The CDR3 loop is CSVEEVAGETQYF. CDR3 coding DNA: TGCAGCGTTGAAGAGGTTGCGGGAGAGACCCAGTACTTC. Combining the CDR3 with reference TRBV29-1 and TRBJ2-5 gives the whole variable domain SAVISQKPSRDICQRGTSLTIQCQVDSQVTMMFWYRQQPGQSLTLIATANQGSEATYESGFVIDKFPISRPNLTFSTLTVSNMSPEDSSIYLCSVEEVAGETQYFGPGTRLLVL.

The DNA for the CDR3 is TGTGCCAGCAGCTACACAGGGGGCACTGAAGCTTTCTTT. Its translation: CASSYTGGTEAFF. The chain is built from TRBV7-9 and TRBJ1-1, with 8 positions matching TRBD1. The CDR3 is made up of 13 amino acids. CDR1 and CDR2 from the germline V gene are SEHNR and FQNEAQ (reference sequence). The trim removed 4 bases at V and 4 bases at J, leaving 2 bases unmatched.

The V and J genes are TRBV4-1 and TRBJ2-1, with 8 bases fitting TRBD1. Germline CDR1 is MGHRA and CDR2 is YSYEKL. V was clipped by 6 bases and J by 1 base; unmatched bases: 2. This CDR3 spans 14 amino acids. In nucleotides, the CDR3 is TGCGCCAGCAGTACAGGGGGATCCTACAATGAGCAGTTCTTC. Its translation is CASSTGGSYNEQFF.

The gene calls are TRBV28 and TRBJ2-7; 7 nucleotides match TRBD2. The V gene end was trimmed by 6 bases and the J gene end by 4 bases; junction bases not matched to a gene: 9. The CDR3 is 14 amino acids. CDR1 is MDHEN, CDR2 SYDVKM, per germline. CDR3 region: CASRSGLAVYEQYF. CDR3 bases: TGTGCCAGCAGGTCCGGCCTAGCGGTTTACGAGCAGTACTTC.

This chain uses TRBV15 with TRBJ2-7, with 8 bases fitting TRBD1. CDR3 size: 15 residues. V shed 4 bases and J 0 bases; nucleotides not matched to a gene: 5. Germline-derived CDR1 and CDR2 are LNHNV and YYDKDF (reference sequence). The CDR3 loop reads CATSKGQASSYEQYF. The CDR3 DNA follows: TGTGCCACCAGCAAGGGACAGGCAAGCTCCTACGAGCAGTACTTC.

V and J are TRBV11-2 and TRBJ2-7; TRBD1 might be the D (5 bases). V dropped 3 bases and J dropped 2 bases, with 8 bases sitting between them. CDR1 SGHAT and CDR2 FQNNGV come from the germline V gene. The CDR3 has 13 residues. The CDR3 loop is CASSLDIAYEQYF. The DNA of the CDR3 is TGTGCCAGCAGCTTGGACATAGCCTACGAGCAGTACTTC. Full variable domain (missing parts from reference TRBV11-2 and TRBJ2-7): EAGVAQSPRYKIIEKRQSVAFWCNPISGHATLYWYQQILGQGPKLLIQFQNNGVVDDSQLPKDRFSAERLKGVDSTLKIQPAKLEDSAVYLCASSLDIAYEQYFGPGTRLTVT.

Concerning this clone: This sample includes further DNA sequences coding for the same CDR3. CDR3: CAIRGPGLAGSYEQYF. Here the CDR3 DNA reads TGTGCCATCAGGGGCCCGGGACTAGCGGGGTCCTACGAGCAGTACTTC. This sequence joins TRBV10-3 and TRBJ2-7; 13 positions match TRBD2. The CDR3 covers 16 residues. Germline CDR1 ENHRY, CDR2 SYGVKD. The V and J ends lost 6 bases and 1 base, in that order; junction bases with no gene match: 6.

This chain's CDR3 is CASRQEGYEQYF. The CDR3 DNA reads TGTGCCAGCAGGCAAGAGGGCTACGAGCAGTACTTC. This chain connects TRBV7-9 to TRBJ2-7; D possibly corresponds to TRBD2 (5 bases). Trimming shortened V by 6 bases and J by 3 bases, and 9 bases separated the two germline ends. Per the germline V gene, CDR1 is SEHNR and CDR2 is FQNEAQ (reference sequence). The CDR3 loop spans 12 amino acids. Filled out from reference TRBV7-9 and TRBJ2-7, the complete variable domain reads DTGVSQNPRHKITKRGQNVTFRCDPISEHNRLYWYRQTLGQGPEFLTYFQNEAQLEKSRLLSDRFSAERPKGSFSTLEIQRTEQGDSAMYLCASRQEGYEQYFGPGTRLTVT.